Listed below are T cell receptor beta chains from one sample, sequenced in a study of blood T cell dynamics during melanoma immunotherapy. The data were produced by immunoSEQ multiplex PCR, yet TCRdb's version contains in-frame clones alone and is incomplete. The sample contains 12,000 or so clones, around 89% of which appear only once. The sequences come from blood, collected from a patient treated with checkpoint blockade. Source of these receptors: a human donor with melanoma. The CDR3 runs from the conserved cysteine through the conserved F or W. Each record gives: V gene, J gene, D gene, clone size, CDR3 protein, CDR3 DNA. A D gene is named only where the DNA matches it firmly. Size is stated for part of the rows, as once, few or many counts, or as a class when the clone is expanded.

TRBV5-6,TRBJ1-5,.,.,CASSPGRLSNQPQHF,TGTGCCAGCAGCCCCGGACGGCTAAGCAATCAGCCCCAGCATTTT
TRBV5-6,TRBJ1-2,.,once,CASSLVYGGRRKEDYGYTF,TGTGCCAGCAGCTTGGTGTATGGGGGGCGAAGGAAGGAAGACTATGGCTACACCTTC
TRBV28,TRBJ2-1,TRBD1,.,CASSLWTGGYNEQFF,TGTGCCAGCAGTCTCTGGACAGGGGGCTACAATGAGCAGTTCTTC
TRBV15,TRBJ2-7,TRBD1,.,CATSRGDSSYEQYF,TGTGCCACCAGCAGGGGGGACAGCTCCTACGAGCAGTACTTC
TRBV2,TRBJ2-5,.,.,CASSRDGPQETQYF,TGTGCCAGCAGCCGGGACGGACCCCAAGAGACCCAGTACTTC
TRBV7-9,TRBJ1-4,.,.,CASSLGAGNNEKLFF,TGTGCCAGCAGCTTAGGGGCAGGGAATAATGAAAAACTGTTTTTT
TRBV2,TRBJ2-1,TRBD2,few,CASSQEGLAGGEQFF,TGTGCCAGCAGTCAGGAGGGACTAGCGGGAGGCGAGCAGTTCTTC
TRBV27,TRBJ2-1,.,once,CASKQGSYNEQFF,TGTGCCAGCAAACAGGGATCATACAATGAGCAGTTCTTC
TRBV6-5,TRBJ1-1,TRBD1,.,CASDDRGGNSEAFF,TGTGCCAGCGACGACAGGGGCGGTAACTCTGAAGCTTTCTTT
TRBV7-3,TRBJ2-5,TRBD2,.,CASSLGAGGRETQYF,TGTGCCAGCAGCCTCGGAGCGGGGGGCAGAGAGACCCAGTACTTC
TRBV7-2,TRBJ2-7,.,.,CASSFEGTIRSYEQYF,TGTGCCAGCAGCTTCGAAGGGACAATCCGCTCCTACGAGCAGTACTTC
TRBV5-1,TRBJ2-2,.,.,CASSLGGAYTGELFF,TGCGCCAGCAGCTTGGGTGGGGCTTACACCGGGGAGCTGTTTTTT
TRBV5-1,TRBJ1-5,.,.,CASSLDQVDSNQPQHF,TGCGCCAGCAGCTTGGACCAGGTTGATAGCAATCAGCCCCAGCATTTT
TRBV29-1,TRBJ2-5,TRBD1,.,CSVEAGTGIETQYF,TGCAGCGTTGAGGCGGGGACAGGGATAGAGACCCAGTACTTC
TRBV6-1,TRBJ2-7,.,.,CASMSGRYGDEQYF,TGTGCCAGCATGAGTGGCCGTTATGGCGACGAGCAGTACTTC
TRBV29-1,TRBJ2-7,.,.,CSAGLDEQYF,TGCAGCGCGGGACTGGACGAGCAGTACTTC
TRBV11-2,TRBJ2-7,.,.,CASRWGLRHEQYF,TGTGCCAGCAGATGGGGGTTGAGACACGAGCAGTACTTC
TRBV14,TRBJ2-5,TRBD2,.,CASSPFRGLAGGQETQYF,TGTGCCAGCAGCCCGTTCCGTGGACTAGCGGGGGGCCAAGAGACCCAGTACTTC
TRBV7-2,TRBJ2-2,.,.,CASSLWGALETGELFF,TGTGCCAGCAGCTTATGGGGGGCGCTTGAGACCGGGGAGCTGTTTTTT
TRBV30,TRBJ2-5,TRBD2,.,CAWSVLVSGTGGWETQYF,TGTGCCTGGAGTGTACTGGTGTCCGGGACGGGAGGTTGGGAGACCCAGTACTTC
TRBV7-9,TRBJ2-7,TRBD2,.,CASSLITLRLAGIRHEQYF,TGTGCCAGCAGCCTAATAACGCTCAGACTAGCGGGGATACGGCACGAGCAGTACTTC
TRBV10-2,TRBJ2-2,TRBD1,few,CASGLGGAYTGELFF,TGCGCCAGCGGATTAGGGGGCGCGTACACCGGGGAGCTGTTTTTT
TRBV11-2,TRBJ2-5,TRBD2,.,CASSSTSGRLISQYF,TGTGCCAGCAGCTCCACTAGCGGGAGGTTAATATCCCAGTACTTC
TRBV6-5,TRBJ2-7,.,.,CASSYSPTPGGGEQYF,TGTGCCAGCAGTTACTCCCCGACCCCGGGTGGTGGGGAGCAGTACTTC
TRBV29-1,TRBJ1-2,.,.,CSVGVQINYGYTF,TGCAGCGTTGGAGTCCAGATTAACTATGGCTACACCTTC
TRBV5-1,TRBJ2-5,TRBD1,.,CASSLGQGMGETQYF,TGCGCCAGCAGCTTGGGACAGGGGATGGGAGAGACCCAGTACTTC
TRBV25-1,TRBJ2-2,TRBD2,once,CASSMLAEGGELFF,TGTGCCAGCAGCATGCTAGCGGAGGGCGGGGAGCTGTTTTTT
TRBV11-2,TRBJ2-3,.,.,CASSRRGRGDTDTQYF,TGTGCCAGCAGCCGCAGGGGCAGGGGGGACACAGATACGCAGTATTTT
TRBV5-1,TRBJ2-7,.,.,CASTRDISYEQYF,TGCGCCAGCACCAGAGACATATCCTACGAGCAGTACTTC
TRBV11-3,TRBJ2-1,.,.,CASSLGQNNEQFF,TGTGCCAGCAGCTTAGGACAAAACAATGAGCAGTTCTTC
TRBV25-1,TRBJ1-6,.,.,CASSDHRAYNSPLHF,TGTGCCAGCAGTGATCACAGGGCGTATAATTCACCCCTCCACTTT
TRBV25-1,TRBJ2-5,TRBD2,.,CASSVLDVAGTSQETQYF,TGTGCCAGCAGCGTCCTTGACGTTGCCGGGACTAGCCAAGAGACCCAGTACTTC
TRBV25-1,TRBJ2-3,.,.,CASSEGAIDTQYF,TGTGCCAGCAGTGAAGGGGCGATAGATACGCAGTATTTT
TRBV19,TRBJ1-1,TRBD1,.,CASRDRGVDTEAFF,TGTGCCAGCCGGGACAGGGGGGTGGACACTGAAGCTTTCTTT
TRBV2,TRBJ2-1,TRBD2,.,CASSERASGGYNEQFF,TGTGCCAGCAGTGAAAGGGCTAGCGGGGGTTACAATGAGCAGTTCTTC
TRBV11-2,TRBJ1-1,.,.,CASSLGPGSNTEAFF,TGTGCCAGCAGCTTAGGACCGGGGTCGAACACTGAAGCTTTCTTT
TRBV5-1,TRBJ2-1,TRBD2,.,CASSLHGTSEGNEQFF,TGCGCCAGCAGCTTGCATGGGACTAGCGAGGGCAATGAGCAGTTCTTC
TRBV28,TRBJ2-2,.,once,CATGTENTGELFF,TGTGCCACCGGGACGGAGAACACCGGGGAGCTGTTTTTT
TRBV7-8,TRBJ2-3,.,once,CASSEGVRADTQYF,TGTGCCAGCAGCGAAGGGGTGCGCGCGGATACGCAGTATTTT
TRBV11-2,TRBJ2-3,TRBD2,.,CASRISGSPADTQYF,TGTGCCAGCAGGATAAGCGGGAGTCCCGCAGATACGCAGTATTTT
TRBV7-2,TRBJ1-2,TRBD1,.,CASSPAAGGSYGYTF,TGTGCCAGCAGCCCAGCGGCAGGGGGGAGCTATGGCTACACCTTC
TRBV19,TRBJ1-5,.,.,CASQSRRQSNQPQHF,TGTGCCAGTCAATCTAGGAGACAAAGCAATCAGCCCCAGCATTTT
TRBV19,TRBJ2-3,.,.,CASSMGHGGTDTQYF,TGTGCCAGTAGTATGGGACATGGGGGCACAGATACGCAGTATTTT
TRBV27,TRBJ2-7,TRBD1,.,CASRTHRPGTGAFSSYEQYF,TGTGCCAGCAGGACCCATAGACCCGGGACAGGGGCCTTCAGCTCCTACGAGCAGTACTTC
TRBV6-5,TRBJ2-7,.,.,CASTSPGSSYEQYF,TGTGCCAGCACCTCCCCTGGCAGCTCCTACGAGCAGTACTTC
TRBV19,TRBJ2-1,TRBD2,once,CASKGFGRAGEQFF,TGTGCCAGTAAGGGTTTCGGGAGGGCCGGGGAGCAGTTCTTC
TRBV7-6,TRBJ2-5,TRBD2,.,CASSSGTNQETQYF,TGTGCCAGCAGCTCCGGGACTAACCAAGAGACCCAGTACTTC
TRBV4-2,TRBJ2-7,.,few,CASSNRIGLWQQDSPYEQYF,TGTGCCAGCAGCAACCGAATAGGTCTTTGGCAGCAAGACTCCCCCTACGAGCAGTACTTC
TRBV30,TRBJ2-7,.,.,CAWSGGVYEQYF,TGTGCCTGGAGCGGTGGGGTTTACGAGCAGTACTTC
TRBV10-3,TRBJ2-7,.,.,CAISESKGFISYEQYF,TGTGCCATCAGTGAGTCGAAAGGGTTTATTTCCTACGAGCAGTACTTC
TRBV10-3,TRBJ2-7,.,.,CAISESGPWGLFYEQYF,TGTGCCATCAGTGAGTCAGGCCCATGGGGACTTTTTTACGAGCAGTACTTC
TRBV6-1,TRBJ2-2,.,.,CASRVEGKATGELFF,TGTGCCAGCAGGGTTGAGGGGAAAGCTACCGGGGAGCTGTTTTTT
TRBV6-5,TRBJ2-7,TRBD1,.,CASRRDSAAYEQYF,TGTGCCAGCAGACGGGACAGCGCAGCCTACGAGCAGTACTTC
TRBV20-1,TRBJ2-7,.,.,CSVQRGYEQYF,TGCAGTGTTCAACGCGGCTACGAGCAGTACTTC
TRBV5-4,TRBJ2-1,TRBD1,.,CASSLDRGSYNEQFF,TGTGCCAGCAGCTTGGACAGGGGGTCCTACAATGAGCAGTTCTTC